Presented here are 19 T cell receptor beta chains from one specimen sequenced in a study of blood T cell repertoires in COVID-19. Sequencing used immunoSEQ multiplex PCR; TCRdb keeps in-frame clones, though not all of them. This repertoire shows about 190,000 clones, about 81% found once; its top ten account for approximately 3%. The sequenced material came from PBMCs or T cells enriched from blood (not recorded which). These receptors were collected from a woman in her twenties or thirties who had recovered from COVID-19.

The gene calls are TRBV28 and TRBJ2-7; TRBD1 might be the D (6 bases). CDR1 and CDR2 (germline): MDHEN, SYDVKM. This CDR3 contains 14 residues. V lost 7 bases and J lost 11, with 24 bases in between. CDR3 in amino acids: CASTFRGGAGVEYF. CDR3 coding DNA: TGTGCCAGCACTTTTCGAGGGGGAGCCGGTGTGGAGTACTTC.

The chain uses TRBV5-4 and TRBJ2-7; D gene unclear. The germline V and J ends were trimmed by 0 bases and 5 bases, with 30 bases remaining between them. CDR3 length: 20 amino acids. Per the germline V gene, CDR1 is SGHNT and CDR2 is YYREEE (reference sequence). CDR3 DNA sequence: TGTGCCAGCAGCTTGGGGCCTGCCAGAGAATTGAGTCTGATGAGGAACGAGCAGTACTTC. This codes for CASSLGPARELSLMRNEQYF.

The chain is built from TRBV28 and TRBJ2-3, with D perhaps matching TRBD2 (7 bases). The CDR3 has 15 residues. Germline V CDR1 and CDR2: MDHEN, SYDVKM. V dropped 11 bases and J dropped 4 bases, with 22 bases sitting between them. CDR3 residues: CAGRRGGSGPDTQYF. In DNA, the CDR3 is TGTGCCGGAAGAAGGGGGGGTTCTGGACCAGATACGCAGTATTTT.

The CDR3 protein is CASTSDLALPYNEQFF. Here the CDR3 DNA reads TGTGCCAGTACCTCAGACCTAGCCCTTCCCTACAATGAGCAGTTCTTC. The chain uses TRBV19 and TRBJ2-1; possible D gene TRBD2, 5 bases. This CDR3 has 16 residues. The germline V gene encodes CDR1 LNHDA and CDR2 SQIVND (reference sequence). Trimming stripped 7 bases from V and 2 bases from J, with 18 bases between. The complete variable domain, with remaining parts taken from reference TRBV19 and TRBJ2-1, reads DGGITQSPKYLFRKEGQNVTLSCEQNLNHDAMYWYRQDPGQGLRLIYYSQIVNDFQKGDIAEGYSVSREKKESFPLTVTSAQKNPTAFYLCASTSDLALPYNEQFFGPGTRLTVL.

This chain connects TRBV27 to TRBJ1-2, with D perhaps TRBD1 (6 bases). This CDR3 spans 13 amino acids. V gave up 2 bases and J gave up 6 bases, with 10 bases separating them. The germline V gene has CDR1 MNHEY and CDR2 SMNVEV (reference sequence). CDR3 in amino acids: CASSLGGRDGYTF. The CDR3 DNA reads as TGTGCCAGCAGTTTAGGGGGCCGGGATGGCTACACCTTC.

The CDR3 sequence: CSVRQGATDTQYF. The CDR3 bases are TGCAGCGTACGACAGGGGGCCACAGATACGCAGTATTTT. This chain joins TRBV29-1 and TRBJ2-3; TRBD1 matches at 10 bases. The V and J ends lost 6 bases and 2 bases, in that order; junction bases with no gene match: 2. Germline V gene sequence: CDR1 SQVTM, CDR2 ANQGSEA. This CDR3 has 13 amino acids.

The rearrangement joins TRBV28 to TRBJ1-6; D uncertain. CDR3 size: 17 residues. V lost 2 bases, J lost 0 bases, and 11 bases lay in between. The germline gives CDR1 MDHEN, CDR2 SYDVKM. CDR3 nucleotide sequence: TGTGCCAGCAGTTTACTGAACCCGAGCTCCTATAATTCACCCCTCCACTTT. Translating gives CASSLLNPSSYNSPLHF.

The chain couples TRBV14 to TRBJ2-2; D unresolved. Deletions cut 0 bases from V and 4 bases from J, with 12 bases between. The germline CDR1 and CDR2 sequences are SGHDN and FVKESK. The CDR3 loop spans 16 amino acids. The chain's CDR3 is CASSQDAGSATGELFF. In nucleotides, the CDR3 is TGTGCCAGCAGCCAAGACGCCGGGTCCGCCACCGGGGAGCTGTTTTTT.

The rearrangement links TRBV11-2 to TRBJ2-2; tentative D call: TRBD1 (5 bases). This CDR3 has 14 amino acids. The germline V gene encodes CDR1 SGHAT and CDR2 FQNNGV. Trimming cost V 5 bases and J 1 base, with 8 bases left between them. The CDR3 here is CASSPTGNTGELFF. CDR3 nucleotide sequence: TGTGCCAGCAGCCCTACAGGGAACACCGGGGAGCTGTTTTTT.

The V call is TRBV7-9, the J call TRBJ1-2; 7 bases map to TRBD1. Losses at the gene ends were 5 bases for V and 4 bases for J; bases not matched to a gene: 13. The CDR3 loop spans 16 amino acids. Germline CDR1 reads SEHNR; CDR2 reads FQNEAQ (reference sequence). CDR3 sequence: CASSTGDRDLLYGYTF. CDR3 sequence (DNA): TGTGCCAGCAGCACAGGAGACAGGGACCTTCTCTATGGCTACACCTTC.

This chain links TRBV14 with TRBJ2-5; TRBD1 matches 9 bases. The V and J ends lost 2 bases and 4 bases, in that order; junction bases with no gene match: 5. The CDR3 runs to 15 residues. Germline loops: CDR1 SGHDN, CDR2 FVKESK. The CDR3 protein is CASSQLLTGGETQYF. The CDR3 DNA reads TGTGCCAGCAGCCAACTTCTGACAGGGGGAGAGACCCAGTACTTC.

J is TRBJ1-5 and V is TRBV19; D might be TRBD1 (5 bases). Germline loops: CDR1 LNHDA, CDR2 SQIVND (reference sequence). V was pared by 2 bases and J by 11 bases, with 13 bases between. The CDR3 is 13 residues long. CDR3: CASSITSTVAQHF. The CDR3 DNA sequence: TGTGCCAGTAGTATAACCTCGACAGTGGCCCAGCATTTT.

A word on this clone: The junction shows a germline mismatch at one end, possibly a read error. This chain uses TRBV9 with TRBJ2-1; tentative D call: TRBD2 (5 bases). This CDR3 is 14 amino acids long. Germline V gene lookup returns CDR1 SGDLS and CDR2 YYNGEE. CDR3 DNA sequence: TGTGCCAGCAGCTTGAGCCGGTCGGGGTGGGAAAGCGTCTTC. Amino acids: CASSLSRSGWESVF.

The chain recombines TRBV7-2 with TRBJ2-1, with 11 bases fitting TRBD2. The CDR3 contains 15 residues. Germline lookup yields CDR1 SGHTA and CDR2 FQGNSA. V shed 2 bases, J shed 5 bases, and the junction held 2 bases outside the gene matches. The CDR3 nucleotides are TGTGCCAGCAGCTTAAGACTAGCGGGGAACAATGAGCAGTTCTTC. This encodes CASSLRLAGNNEQFF.

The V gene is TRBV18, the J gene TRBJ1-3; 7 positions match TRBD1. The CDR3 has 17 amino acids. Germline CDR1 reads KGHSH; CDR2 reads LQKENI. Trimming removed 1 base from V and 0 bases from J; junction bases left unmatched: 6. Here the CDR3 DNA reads TGTGCCAGCTCACCACAGTTTGGACAGGCCTCTGGAAACACCATATATTTT. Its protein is CASSPQFGQASGNTIYF.

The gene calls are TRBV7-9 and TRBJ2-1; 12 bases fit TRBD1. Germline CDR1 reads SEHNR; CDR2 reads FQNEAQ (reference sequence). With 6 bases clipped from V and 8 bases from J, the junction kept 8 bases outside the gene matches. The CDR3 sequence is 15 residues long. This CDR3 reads CASSQGQGASYEQFF. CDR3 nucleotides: TGTGCCAGCAGTCAGGGACAGGGGGCTTCATATGAGCAGTTCTTC.

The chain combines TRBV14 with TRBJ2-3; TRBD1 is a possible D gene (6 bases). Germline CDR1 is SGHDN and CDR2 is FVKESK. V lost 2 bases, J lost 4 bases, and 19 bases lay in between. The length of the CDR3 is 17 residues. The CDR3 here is CASSQHRRTVSADTQYF. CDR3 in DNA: TGTGCCAGCAGCCAACATCGCAGGACAGTGTCTGCAGATACGCAGTATTTT.

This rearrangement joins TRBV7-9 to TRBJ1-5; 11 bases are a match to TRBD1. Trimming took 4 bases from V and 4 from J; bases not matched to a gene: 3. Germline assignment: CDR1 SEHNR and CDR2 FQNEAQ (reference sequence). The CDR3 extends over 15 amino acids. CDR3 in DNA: TGTGCCAGCAGCTGGGGGACAGGGGGGAATCAGCCCCAGCATTTT. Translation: CASSWGTGGNQPQHF.

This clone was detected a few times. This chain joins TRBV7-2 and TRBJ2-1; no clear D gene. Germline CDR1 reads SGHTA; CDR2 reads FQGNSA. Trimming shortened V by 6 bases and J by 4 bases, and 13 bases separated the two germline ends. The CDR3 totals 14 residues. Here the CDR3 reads CASSSRILYNEQFF. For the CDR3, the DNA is TGTGCCAGCAGTTCTAGGATCCTTTACAATGAGCAGTTCTTC.